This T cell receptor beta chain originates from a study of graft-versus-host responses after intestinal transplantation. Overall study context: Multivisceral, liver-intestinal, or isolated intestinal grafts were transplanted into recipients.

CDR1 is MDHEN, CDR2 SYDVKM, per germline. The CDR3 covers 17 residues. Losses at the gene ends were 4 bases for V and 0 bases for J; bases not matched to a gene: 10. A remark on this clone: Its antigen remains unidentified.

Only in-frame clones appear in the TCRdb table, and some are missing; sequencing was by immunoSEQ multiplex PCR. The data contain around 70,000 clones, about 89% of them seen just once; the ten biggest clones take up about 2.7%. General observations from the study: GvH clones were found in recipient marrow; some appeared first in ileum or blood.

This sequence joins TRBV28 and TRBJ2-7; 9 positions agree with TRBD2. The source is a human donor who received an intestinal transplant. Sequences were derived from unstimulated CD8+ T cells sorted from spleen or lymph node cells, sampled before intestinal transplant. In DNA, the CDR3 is TGTGCCAGCAGTTCTCCTCCGTGGCGGGAGGGCTCCTACGAGCAGTACTTC. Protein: CASSSPPWREGSYEQYF.